This is a list of T cell receptor beta chains from one sample in a study of blood T cell repertoires in COVID-19. Sequencing was performed with immunoSEQ multiplex PCR; in TCRdb, only in-frame clones are kept and a portion is missing. The sample has 250,000 to 350,000 clones, approximately 88% seen once. The sample taken for sequencing was peripheral blood. These receptors were collected from a human donor with COVID-19, enrolled during active disease. The donor label of this sample is uncertain. The CDR3 runs from the conserved cysteine through the conserved F or W. A D gene is named only where the DNA matches it firmly. Some rows mark clone size as missing; the rest say once, few, many or name a class of expanded clone.

j_gene | v_gene | d_gene | abundance | CDR3aa | CDR3nt
TRBJ1-1 | TRBV19 | - | - | CASSPLRGTEAFF | TGTGCCAGTAGTCCGTTGAGGGGGACTGAAGCTTTCTTT
TRBJ1-1 | TRBV29-1 | - | few | CSVRMWNTEAFF | TGCAGCGTTCGTATGTGGAACACTGAAGCTTTCTTT
TRBJ2-7 | TRBV5-1 | - | - | CASSLGQGGYEQYF | TGCGCCAGCAGCTTGGGACAGGGAGGCTACGAGCAGTACTTC
TRBJ1-6 | TRBV3-1/TRBV3-2 | - | - | CASSHAQGSSPLHF | TGTGCCAGCAGCCACGCACAGGGAAGTTCACCCCTCCACTTT
TRBJ1-1 | TRBV10-1 | TRBD1 | few | CASSPGQGWTEAFF | TGCGCCAGCAGTCCCGGACAGGGATGGACTGAAGCTTTCTTT
TRBJ1-2 | TRBV2 | - | - | CASRRIRTESHGYTF | TGTGCCAGCAGGAGAATTCGGACAGAATCCCATGGCTACACCTTC
TRBJ2-1 | TRBV18 | TRBD2 | - | CASSLLAGEYNEQFF | TGTGCCAGCTCACTACTAGCGGGAGAATACAATGAGCAGTTCTTC
TRBJ1-2 | TRBV30 | - | few | CAWSPNTGYTF | TGTGCCTGGAGTCCTAATACGGGCTACACCTTC
TRBJ1-4 | TRBV10-2 | - | - | CASRSGENEKLFF | TGCGCCAGCAGGTCGGGGGAAAATGAAAAACTGTTTTTT
TRBJ2-1 | TRBV9 | - | - | CASSAEARSSYNEQFF | TGTGCCAGCAGCGCGGAGGCCCGGAGCTCCTACAATGAGCAGTTCTTC
TRBJ1-5 | TRBV6-5 | TRBD1 | - | CASTIDRGNQPQHF | TGTGCCAGCACTATAGACAGGGGCAATCAGCCCCAGCATTTT
TRBJ1-1 | TRBV29-1 | TRBD1 | few | CSVLQGAGEAFF | TGCAGCGTCTTACAGGGGGCCGGTGAAGCTTTCTTT
TRBJ1-2 | TRBV28 | TRBD1 | - | CASRKGQETNYGYTF | TGTGCCAGCAGAAAGGGACAGGAGACTAACTATGGCTACACCTTC
TRBJ1-4 | TRBV28 | TRBD1 | - | CAIKPQGAEKLFF | TGTGCCATTAAACCCCAGGGGGCTGAAAAACTGTTTTTT
TRBJ2-5 | TRBV9 | - | - | CASSVSGTPKETQYF | TGTGCCAGCAGCGTCTCCGGGACACCCAAAGAGACCCAGTACTTC
TRBJ1-3 | TRBV7-8 | TRBD1 | few | CASSSHRDRDGNTIYF | TGTGCCAGCAGCTCTCACCGGGACAGGGATGGAAACACCATATATTTT
TRBJ2-5 | TRBV30 | - | - | CAWSRRAGGQETQYF | TGTGCCTGGAGTAGACGAGCGGGTGGGCAAGAGACCCAGTACTTC
TRBJ2-7 | TRBV2 | TRBD1 | - | CASSRIIGGQGSYEQYF | TGTGCCAGCAGTCGGATTATTGGCGGACAGGGGTCATACGAGCAGTACTTC
TRBJ2-4 | TRBV12-3/TRBV12-4 | - | - | CASSDRPGIQYF | TGTGCCAGCAGTGACCGTCCGGGCATTCAGTACTTC
TRBJ2-3 | TRBV6-1 | - | - | CASSGGLATHTDTQYF | TGTGCCAGCAGTGGAGGCCTAGCGACCCACACAGATACGCAGTATTTT
TRBJ1-3 | TRBV2 | - | - | CASSALMSSGNTIYF | TGTGCCAGCAGTGCTCTTATGAGCTCTGGAAACACCATATATTTT
TRBJ2-2 | TRBV15 | - | - | CATSRGRLDSANTGELFF | TGTGCCACCAGCAGGGGGAGGCTCGACTCTGCGAACACCGGGGAGCTGTTTTTT
TRBJ1-1 | TRBV7-6 | - | - | CASSLVGAGNTEAFF | TGTGCCAGCAGCTTAGTAGGTGCGGGTAACACTGAAGCTTTCTTT
TRBJ1-4 | TRBV19 | - | - | CASGDSLGEKLFF | TGTGCCAGCGGAGACAGTTTGGGAGAAAAACTGTTTTTT
TRBJ2-5 | TRBV29-1 | - | - | CSVGKGGGETQYF | TGCAGCGTTGGTAAGGGTGGAGGAGAGACCCAGTACTTC
TRBJ2-1 | TRBV11-3 | - | - | CASSFPSVDEQFF | TGTGCCAGCAGCTTCCCTAGCGTCGATGAGCAGTTCTTC
TRBJ2-7 | TRBV5-1 | TRBD1 | - | CASGVEGAYGEQYF | TGCGCCAGCGGCGTTGAGGGGGCTTACGGCGAGCAGTACTTC
TRBJ1-1 | TRBV5-1 | - | - | CASSLDPRGGYTEAFF | TGCGCCAGCAGCTTGGATCCCAGGGGCGGATACACTGAAGCTTTCTTT
TRBJ2-3 | TRBV2 | - | - | CASKVTSRTDTQYF | TGTGCCAGCAAAGTCACTAGTCGCACAGATACGCAGTATTTT
TRBJ1-4 | TRBV6-2/TRBV6-3 | TRBD1 | - | CASSYWTGTNEKLFF | TGTGCCAGCAGCTATTGGACAGGGACAAATGAAAAACTGTTTTTT
TRBJ1-1 | TRBV2 | - | - | CASRNRGGNTEAFF | TGTGCCAGCCGGAATAGGGGTGGGAACACTGAAGCTTTCTTT
TRBJ2-7 | TRBV20-1 | - | - | CSALDSPQQYF | TGCAGTGCCCTAGATAGCCCTCAGCAGTACTTC
TRBJ2-1 | TRBV5-3 | - | once | CARSLALDYLEQFF | TGTGCCAGAAGCTTGGCGCTGGACTACCTTGAGCAGTTCTTC
TRBJ2-7 | TRBV19 | - | - | CASSIAWRERGEQYF | TGTGCCAGTAGTATAGCCTGGCGGGAACGAGGCGAGCAGTACTTC
TRBJ1-6 | TRBV3-1/TRBV3-2 | - | many | CASSAATGSYNSPLHF | TGTGCCAGCAGCGCTGCTACAGGGTCCTATAATTCACCCCTCCACTTT
TRBJ2-1 | TRBV28 | - | - | CASSLSPTEDEQFF | TGTGCCAGCAGTTTATCCCCGACTGAGGATGAGCAGTTCTTC
TRBJ2-1 | TRBV28 | TRBD2 | - | CASFGGVGYNEQFF | TGTGCCAGCTTCGGGGGGGTAGGCTACAATGAGCAGTTCTTC
TRBJ1-1 | TRBV19 | - | - | CASSIEPLTEAFF | TGTGCCAGTAGTATTGAGCCACTGACTGAAGCTTTCTTT
TRBJ1-1 | TRBV6-1 | TRBD1 | once | CASSVATGGYGTEAFF | TGTGCCAGCAGTGTAGCGACAGGGGGTTATGGGACTGAAGCTTTCTTT
TRBJ2-7 | TRBV28 | - | - | CASRQEGIYEQYF | TGTGCCAGCAGGCAGGAGGGGATCTACGAGCAGTACTTC
TRBJ2-5 | TRBV7-3 | TRBD2 | once | CASSLLRVSGGETQYF | TGTGCCAGCAGCTTACTCCGCGTTAGCGGGGGGGAGACCCAGTACTTC
TRBJ1-1 | TRBV12-5 | - | - | CASGLRSQREMNTEAFF | TGTGCTAGTGGTTTGAGGTCGCAGAGGGAAATGAACACTGAAGCTTTCTTT
TRBJ2-2 | TRBV9 | TRBD1 | - | CASSVGGQDAGELFF | TGTGCCAGCAGCGTAGGGGGACAGGACGCCGGGGAGCTGTTTTTT
TRBJ1-5 | TRBV4-1 | - | - | CASSQGWADNQPQHF | TGCGCCAGCAGCCAAGGGTGGGCCGACAATCAGCCCCAGCATTTT
TRBJ2-1 | TRBV5-4 | TRBD1 | few | CASSPGQLVNEQFF | TGTGCCAGCAGCCCGGGACAGCTGGTCAATGAGCAGTTCTTC
TRBJ1-5 | TRBV15 | - | - | CATSRAPNRGRNQPQHF | TGTGCCACCAGCAGAGCGCCGAATCGGGGTCGCAATCAGCCCCAGCATTTT